These T cell receptor beta chains were read from a single sample in a study of cytomegalovirus exposure and HLA in healthy donors. The repertoire was sequenced with immunoSEQ multiplex PCR; TCRdb's copy has only in-frame clones and lacks some. The sample has more than 110,000 clones, about four fifths seen once; the top ten hold 1.4%. The sample was PBMCs. The source is a young woman in good health and CMV-seronegative. The CDR3 runs from the conserved cysteine through the conserved F or W. A D gene is named only where the DNA matches it firmly. Expanded clones get a size class; other rows say once, few or many, or leave the size out.

>TRBV11-2|NA|TRBJ2-2|NA
CASSFIATNTGELFF
TGTGCCAGCAGCTTTATCGCTACGAACACCGGGGAGCTGTTTTTT
>TRBV6-5|TRBD1|TRBJ1-3|once
CASSYSEGQRNTIYF
TGTGCCAGCAGTTACTCGGAGGGACAGAGAAACACCATATATTTT
>TRBV28|TRBD1|TRBJ1-5|NA
CASSLLDRDRQPQHF
TGTGCCAGCAGTTTACTAGACAGGGACAGGCAGCCCCAGCATTTT
>TRBV29-1|NA|TRBJ1-1|NA
CSVLTSTAGEAFF
TGCAGCGTTCTAACTTCAACAGCTGGTGAAGCTTTCTTT
>TRBV19|NA|TRBJ1-6|NA
CASSISQGLNSPLHF
TGTGCCAGTAGTATAAGTCAGGGACTTAATTCACCCCTCCACTTT
>TRBV10-3|NA|TRBJ1-5|NA
CAISESDFISNQPQHF
TGTGCCATCAGTGAGTCGGACTTTATTAGCAATCAGCCCCAGCATTTT
>TRBV4-2|TRBD2|TRBJ2-5|once
CASSPKLLAGGPRETQYF
TGTGCCAGCAGCCCGAAACTCCTAGCGGGGGGTCCCAGAGAGACCCAGTACTTC
>TRBV10-2|TRBD2|TRBJ2-3|NA
CASRAGLTDTQYF
TGCGCCAGCAGAGCGGGGCTCACAGATACGCAGTATTTT
>TRBV5-6|TRBD1|TRBJ1-2|few
CASSSRTGKNYGYTF
TGTGCCAGCAGCTCTAGGACAGGGAAAAACTATGGCTACACCTTC
>TRBV2|TRBD1|TRBJ1-3|NA
CASSLTTGTGGNTIYF
TGTGCCAGCAGTCTTACTACCGGGACAGGAGGAAACACCATATATTTT
>TRBV27|NA|TRBJ2-4|NA
CASSLLYERGAAKNIQYF
TGTGCCAGCAGTTTACTATACGAGAGAGGTGCAGCCAAAAACATTCAGTACTTC
>TRBV6-5|NA|TRBJ2-5|NA
CASTDTGGAETQYF
TGTGCCAGCACCGATACAGGGGGGGCAGAGACCCAGTACTTC
>TRBV19|NA|TRBJ2-2|NA
CASSIQGNTGELFF
TGTGCCAGTAGCATACAGGGAAACACCGGGGAGCTGTTTTTT
>TRBV2|NA|TRBJ2-2|NA
CASSINGITGELFF
TGTGCCAGCAGTATAAACGGGATCACCGGGGAGCTGTTTTTT
>TRBV7-2|NA|TRBJ2-1|many
CASSQSFNEQFF
TGTGCCAGCAGCCAGTCCTTCAATGAGCAGTTCTTC
>TRBV5-4|NA|TRBJ2-2|NA
CASSWGGGRGNTGELFF
TGTGCCAGCAGCTGGGGGGGTGGCAGGGGTAACACCGGGGAGCTGTTTTTT
>TRBV11-2|TRBD2|TRBJ2-5|NA
CASSFNGGETQYF
TGTGCCAGCAGCTTTAACGGGGGGGAGACCCAGTACTTC
>TRBV5-6|TRBD1|TRBJ1-2|NA
CASSPGGYGYTF
TGTGCCAGCAGCCCAGGGGGTTATGGCTACACCTTC
>TRBV5-1|NA|TRBJ1-1|NA
CASSLTERLNTEAFF
TGCGCCAGCAGCTTAACAGAACGTTTGAACACTGAAGCTTTCTTT
>TRBV7-2|TRBD1|TRBJ2-7|NA
CASSLVAGGTYEQYF
TGTGCCAGCAGCTTAGTGGCAGGGGGTACCTACGAGCAGTACTTC
>TRBV7-3|TRBD1|TRBJ2-6|once
CASSLPGGGRSGANVLTF
TGTGCCAGCAGCTTACCAGGGGGCGGTAGGTCTGGGGCCAACGTCCTGACTTTC
>TRBV7-2|TRBD2|TRBJ2-3|NA
CASSEGTSGPDTQYF
TGTGCCAGCAGCGAAGGGACTAGCGGACCAGATACGCAGTATTTT
>TRBV19|TRBD2|TRBJ2-7|NA
CANPSGRSYEQYF
TGTGCCAATCCCTCCGGGAGGTCCTACGAGCAGTACTTC
>TRBV2|NA|TRBJ2-5|NA
CASSVMSQETQYF
TGTGCCAGCAGTGTAATGTCTCAAGAGACCCAGTACTTC
>TRBV12-5|NA|TRBJ2-5|NA
CASGYKGGMETQYF
TGTGCTAGTGGGTATAAGGGGGGGATGGAGACCCAGTACTTC
>TRBV5-1|NA|TRBJ2-3|NA
CATSKANRDTQYF
TGCGCCACCTCAAAAGCGAACAGGGATACGCAGTATTTT
>TRBV6-6|TRBD1|TRBJ2-2|NA
CASSPPGQGNTGELFF
TGTGCCAGCAGTCCACCGGGACAGGGCAACACCGGGGAGCTGTTTTTT